This T cell receptor beta chain is drawn from a study of regulatory T cells in long-lasting Graves disease. Per germline, CDR1 SGHTA and CDR2 FQGNSA. J was trimmed by 4 bases and V by 1 base; bases with no gene match: 7. The CDR3 loop spans 16 amino acids. This clonotype was recorded many times. Building the TCR beta libraries relied on iRepertoire HTBI primers, and CDR3 regions underwent Arm-PCR. TCRdb reprocessed the multiplex PCR reads via MiXCR and lists one record per CDR3 protein. The data show 300,000 to 400,000 distinct CDR3 sequences, over 15% seen once. Indicated time point: newly diagnosed GD, antithyroid drugs for less than 3 months. Generation of the TCR library employed RNA extracted from PBMCs. This same sample was also taken into another study, of T cells in Graves' hyperthyroidism and ophthalmopathy.

The sample consisted of peripheral blood mononuclear cells (PBMCs), taken at new diagnosis, from a patient treated with antithyroid drugs. The TCR sequence derives from a man in his forties with Graves disease. The V and J genes are TRBV7-2 and TRBJ2-7; the match to TRBD2 covers 10 bases. CDR3 DNA: TGTGCCAGCAGCTTAGGTTGGCTAGCGGGGGCTTACGAGCAGTACTTC. It specifies CASSLGWLAGAYEQYF.